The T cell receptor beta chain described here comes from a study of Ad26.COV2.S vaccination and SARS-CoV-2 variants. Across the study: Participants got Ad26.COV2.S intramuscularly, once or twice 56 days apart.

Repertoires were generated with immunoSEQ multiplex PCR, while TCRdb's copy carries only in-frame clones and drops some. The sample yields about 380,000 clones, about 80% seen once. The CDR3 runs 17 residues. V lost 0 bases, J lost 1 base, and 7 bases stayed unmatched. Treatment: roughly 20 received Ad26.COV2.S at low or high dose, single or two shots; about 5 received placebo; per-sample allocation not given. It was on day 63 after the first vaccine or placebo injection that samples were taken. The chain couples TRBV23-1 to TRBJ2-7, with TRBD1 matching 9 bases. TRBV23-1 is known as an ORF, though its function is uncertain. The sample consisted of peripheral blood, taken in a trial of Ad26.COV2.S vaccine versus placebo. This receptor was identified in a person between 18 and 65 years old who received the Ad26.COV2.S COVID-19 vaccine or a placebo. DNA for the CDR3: TGCGCCAGCAGTCAATCTGGGCGGGGGACAGGGTCCTACGAGCAGTACTTC. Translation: CASSQSGRGTGSYEQYF.